These 29 T cell receptor beta chains were all obtained from the same sample, sequenced in a study of blood T cell repertoires in COVID-19. TCRdb keeps only in-frame clones here, not all; method: immunoSEQ multiplex PCR. The sample lists roughly 150,000 clones, almost 85% occurring once. Sample: peripheral blood. These receptors came from a woman older than 75 with COVID-19, enrolled during active disease.

The chain is built from TRBV21-1 and TRBJ2-4; the table's TRBD2 call for D was not verified on the DNA. TRBV21-1 is classified as a pseudogene. The length of the CDR3 is 15 residues. The CDR3: CASSKPDSTKNIQYF. CDR3 nucleotide sequence: TGTGCCAGCAGCAAGCCGGACTCAACTAAAAACATTCAGTACTTC.

Here the CDR3 reads CSAPGGEAFF. The CDR3 DNA follows: TGCAGTGCCCCCGGTGGTGAAGCTTTCTTT. The chain couples TRBV20-1 to TRBJ1-1, with D unclear. The CDR3 totals 10 residues. Germline V CDR1 and CDR2: DFQATT, SNEGSKA (reference sequence). Trimming removed 6 bases at V and 7 bases at J, with 9 bases between.

The rearrangement uses TRBV29-1 and TRBJ2-3, with TRBD1 identical over 7 bases. Germline loops: CDR1 SQVTM, CDR2 ANQGSEA. After removal of 0 bases from V and 3 bases from J, the junction contained 21 bases not matched to a gene. The CDR3 extends over 20 amino acids. The CDR3, as DNA: TGCAGCGTTGAAGATTCTCCCTTTCCAAAGGACAGGAGCCCGACAGATACGCAGTATTTT. It specifies CSVEDSPFPKDRSPTDTQYF.

The rearrangement uses TRBV18 and TRBJ1-2; 8 bases match TRBD1. Trimming removed 4 bases from V and 4 bases from J; junction bases left unmatched: 11. The CDR3 is 16 amino acids. The germline V gene encodes CDR1 KGHSH and CDR2 LQKENI. The CDR3 loop is CASSLSDRELIYGYTF. CDR3 DNA sequence: TGTGCCAGCTCACTTTCGGACAGGGAACTTATCTATGGCTACACCTTC.

This clone was detected a few times. The rearrangement links TRBV27 to TRBJ2-1; 7 bases line up with TRBD2. Germline CDR1 reads MNHEY; CDR2 reads SMNVEV (reference sequence). The CDR3 runs 18 residues. The V gene end was trimmed by 1 base and the J gene end by 4 bases; junction bases not matched to a gene: 13. CDR3 in amino acids: CASSLWGTGGSGYNEQFF. The DNA of the CDR3 is TGTGCCAGCAGTTTATGGGGAACGGGCGGGAGTGGGTACAATGAGCAGTTCTTC.

The genes are TRBV7-2 and TRBJ2-3, with D tentatively TRBD1 (6 bases). The germline V and J ends were trimmed by 1 base and 3 bases, with 11 bases remaining between them. Germline V gene lookup returns CDR1 SGHTA and CDR2 FQGNSA. This CDR3 has 15 residues. CDR3 region: CASSLGVGATDTQYF. The CDR3, as DNA: TGTGCCAGCAGCTTAGGTGTGGGGGCGACAGATACGCAGTATTTT.

The J gene is TRBJ2-1, the V gene TRBV9; TRBD2 matches at 15 bases. The V gene's germline CDR1 is SGDLS and CDR2 YYNGEE. The V and J ends lost 4 bases and 4 bases, in that order; junction bases with no gene match: 6. There are 17 residues in the CDR3. The CDR3 bases are TGTGCCAGCAGCCCCACAGGGACTAGCGGGGGGTACAATGAGCAGTTCTTC. This sequence encodes CASSPTGTSGGYNEQFF.

The chain couples TRBV6-7 to TRBJ1-1, with D perhaps TRBD1 (6 bases). TRBV6-7 is an ORF for which the function is uncertain. V was trimmed by 2 bases and J by 5 bases, leaving 15 bases between them. The CDR3 extends over 15 amino acids. In nucleotides, the CDR3 is TGTGCCAGCAGTTACGGGGGGGGCTCGGGAACTGAAGCTTTCTTT. Its translation is CASSYGGGSGTEAFF.

V usage is TRBV9 and J usage is TRBJ2-1; D possibly corresponds to TRBD2 (6 bases). V lost 0 bases and J 4 bases, leaving 11 bases between the germline ends. CDR3 length equals 15 residues. CDR1 SGDLS and CDR2 YYNGEE come from the germline V gene. CDR3 coding DNA: TGTGCCAGCAGCGTAGTCGCTAGCGAGTACAATGAGCAGTTCTTC. Translating it yields CASSVVASEYNEQFF.

The chain carries TRBV19 and TRBJ1-1, with D maybe TRBD1 (6 bases). V was clipped by 6 bases and J by 0 bases, with 14 bases between them. The germline V gene encodes CDR1 LNHDA and CDR2 SQIVND (reference sequence). The CDR3 consists of 15 residues. The DNA of the CDR3 is TGTGCCAGTAGCCAACGACAGGTGTTGAACACTGAAGCTTTCTTT. Amino acid sequence: CASSQRQVLNTEAFF.

This clone was observed a handful of times. The chain is built from TRBV5-4 and TRBJ2-5; maybe TRBD1 (6 bases). Per the germline V gene, CDR1 is SGHNT and CDR2 is YYREEE (reference sequence). This CDR3 is 16 amino acids long. V lost 4 bases to trimming and J lost 5 bases, with 21 bases between them. In DNA, the CDR3 is TGTGCCAGCAGCCGCCCGGAACAGGGCATTTTTGAGACCCAGTACTTC. Protein product: CASSRPEQGIFETQYF.

This sequence joins TRBV6-6 and TRBJ2-7; 9 nucleotides line up with TRBD1. The V gene end was trimmed by 6 bases and the J gene end by 0 bases; junction bases not matched to a gene: 6. The CDR3 runs 15 residues. Germline CDR1 is MNHNY and CDR2 is SVGAGI (reference sequence). The CDR3 DNA sequence: TGTGCCAGCAGGACGACAGGGGGTAGCTCCTACGAGCAGTACTTC. It codes for CASRTTGGSSYEQYF.

The chain carries TRBV11-1 and TRBJ2-5; D is possibly TRBD1 (6 bases). This CDR3 spans 16 amino acids. Germline V gene data show CDR1 as SGHAT and CDR2 as FQDESV (reference sequence). The ends were cut back, 2 bases at V and 5 bases at J, with 18 bases in the middle. Written as DNA, the CDR3 is TGTGCCAGCAGCTTACGGCTTAAGGGGCAGGGGGAGACCCAGTACTTC. This gives the protein CASSLRLKGQGETQYF.

The chain has TRBV19 and TRBJ1-5, with 7 bases fitting TRBD1. The CDR3 is made up of 14 amino acids. J gave up 6 bases and V 7 bases, and 9 bases lay outside the gene matches. The germline CDR1 and CDR2 sequences are LNHDA and SQIVND (reference sequence). The CDR3 DNA is TGTGCCAGTACTACGACAGGGCCGGGTCAGCCCCAGCATTTT. It is translated as CASTTTGPGQPQHF.

The V and J genes are TRBV3-1 (or the pseudogene TRBV3-2) and TRBJ2-7, with a possible D match to TRBD2 (6 bases). The V end lost 5 bases, the J end lost 2 bases, and 16 bases lay between the germline ends. Per germline, CDR1 LGHDT and CDR2 YNNKEL (reference sequence). The CDR3 is made up of 15 amino acids. The CDR3 is CASSVGLSPAYEQYF. The CDR3 DNA sequence: TGTGCCAGCAGCGTGGGACTCTCCCCCGCCTACGAGCAGTACTTC.

In its sample, this clone was seen once. This chain joins TRBV21-1 and TRBJ1-2; whether TRBD1, the table's D call, matches the DNA was not checked. TRBV21-1 is a pseudogene segment. There are 14 residues in the CDR3. The CDR3 is CASSLRDSRGGYTF. CDR3 sequence (DNA): TGTGCCAGCAGCCTTAGGGACAGTCGGGGAGGCTACACCTTC.

This clone is a singleton in its sample. The genes are TRBV3-1 (or the pseudogene TRBV3-2) and TRBJ2-7, with TRBD2 matching over 8 bases. This CDR3 is built from 14 residues. Unmatched junction bases numbered 4, after V lost 4 bases and J lost 2 bases. Germline-derived CDR1 and CDR2 are LGHDT and YNNKEL (reference sequence). CDR3 in amino acids: CASSPEGLAYEQYF. DNA of the CDR3: TGTGCCAGCAGCCCCGAGGGACTAGCCTACGAGCAGTACTTC.

The CDR3 region is CASSATLGGSGEQYF. CDR3 bases: TGTGCCAGCTCAGCTACACTAGGGGGCTCCGGCGAGCAGTACTTC. V and J are TRBV18 and TRBJ2-7, with 7 positions matching TRBD1. Unmatched junction bases numbered 13, after V lost 5 bases and J lost 6 bases. Germline V gene data show CDR1 as KGHSH and CDR2 as LQKENI. This CDR3 is 15 amino acids long.

CDR3 in amino acids: CASRNGLAGDYEQFF. In DNA, the CDR3 is TGTGCCAGCAGAAATGGACTAGCGGGAGATTATGAGCAGTTCTTC. The chain employs TRBV6-5 and TRBJ2-1; 13 nucleotides align to TRBD2. Trimming cost V 6 bases and J 8 bases; bases outside gene matches: 7. Germline CDR1 reads MNHEY; CDR2 reads SVGAGI. The CDR3 is 15 amino acids.

The V gene is TRBV5-6, the J gene TRBJ1-1, with D perhaps matching TRBD1 (6 bases). Germline values: CDR1 SGHDT, CDR2 YYEEEE. V lost 7 bases, J lost 5 bases, and 21 bases lay in between. CDR3 length: 15 amino acids. The CDR3 sequence: CASAQGTVGATEAFF. In DNA form, the CDR3 reads TGTGCCAGCGCCCAGGGGACGGTCGGGGCGACTGAAGCTTTCTTT.

On this clone itself: This sample also contains other DNA sequences that code for the same CDR3. The CDR3 protein is CASTPGRSGANVLTF. The CDR3 nucleotides are TGTGCCAGCACCCCGGGAAGGTCTGGGGCCAACGTCCTGACTTTC. This rearrangement joins TRBV5-6 to TRBJ2-6; D perhaps matches TRBD2 (5 bases). Germline-derived CDR1 and CDR2 are SGHDT and YYEEEE. The CDR3 runs to 15 residues. With 6 bases removed from V and 1 base from J, the gap between germline ends came to 11 bases.

In its sample, this clone was seen once. The gene calls are TRBV5-4 and TRBJ2-7; unclear D gene. V was pared by 5 bases and J by 3 bases, with 9 bases between. This CDR3 contains 12 residues. CDR1 is SGHNT, CDR2 YYREEE, per germline (reference sequence). As DNA, the CDR3 is TGTGCCAGCAGTCGCGAATTCTACGAGCAGTACTTC. It codes for CASSREFYEQYF.

The chain links TRBV29-1 to TRBJ1-2; 9 nucleotides align to TRBD1. The length of the CDR3 is 12 residues. Germline V CDR1 and CDR2: SQVTM, ANQGSEA. V lost 7 bases, J lost 7 bases, and 7 bases stayed unmatched. CDR3 residues: CSASGTGSGYTF. In nucleotides, the CDR3 is TGCAGCGCGAGCGGGACAGGGAGTGGCTACACCTTC.

This chain joins TRBV12-3 or TRBV12-4 and TRBJ2-4, with 8 bases fitting TRBD1. This CDR3 comprises 13 residues. Unmatched junction bases numbered 4, after V lost 5 bases and J lost 7 bases. The CDR3 bases are TGTGCCAGCAGTCTTACAGGGGGGAACATTCAGTACTTC. Translating gives CASSLTGGNIQYF.

This chain links TRBV19 with TRBJ1-5; no definite D call. Germline lookup yields CDR1 LNHDA and CDR2 SQIVND (reference sequence). Trimming took 7 bases from V and 0 from J, leaving 7 bases between them. The CDR3 has 13 amino acids. The CDR3 reads CASNLYSNQPQHF. The CDR3, as DNA: TGTGCCAGTAATTTATATAGCAATCAGCCCCAGCATTTT.

This rearrangement joins TRBV19 to TRBJ2-7, with 12 positions matching TRBD2. The germline CDR1 and CDR2 sequences are LNHDA and SQIVND (reference sequence). V gave up 4 bases and J gave up 4 bases; unmatched junction bases: 2. CDR3 length equals 14 residues. CDR3 sequence reads: CASSTGTSGYEQYF. As DNA, the CDR3 is TGTGCCAGTAGTACCGGGACTAGCGGGTACGAGCAGTACTTC.

V gene TRBV5-5 combines with J gene TRBJ2-1; tentative D call: TRBD2 (6 bases). V lost 0 bases and J lost 3, with 7 bases in between. The CDR3 loop spans 14 amino acids. The germline gives CDR1 SGHKS, CDR2 YYEKEE (reference sequence). The CDR3 bases are TGTGCCAGCAGCTTGGGGGGACTCTACAATGAGCAGTTCTTC. Its protein product is CASSLGGLYNEQFF.

V is TRBV6-2 or TRBV6-3 and J is TRBJ2-5; perhaps TRBD2 as D (5 bases). The CDR3 spans 13 residues. V was cut by 2 bases and J by 5 bases, with 9 bases left in between. Germline V gene lookup returns CDR1 MNHEY and CDR2 SVGEGT. DNA for the CDR3: TGTGCCAGCAGTTACGAGGGTCCGGAGACCCAGTACTTC. Translating gives CASSYEGPETQYF.

The chain has TRBV5-4 and TRBJ2-1; TRBD1 is a possible D gene (6 bases). V was trimmed by 4 bases and J by 5 bases, leaving 10 bases between them. CDR1 and CDR2 (germline): SGHNT, YYREEE (reference sequence). The length of the CDR3 is 13 residues. The CDR3 DNA is TGTGCCAGCAGCGGGGGCCAAAACAATGAGCAGTTCTTC. It encodes CASSGGQNNEQFF.